This entry lists 6 T cell receptor beta chains sequenced from one sample in a study of blood T cell repertoires in COVID-19 (dated by TCRdb to 2018 to 2021). Preparation of the library involved the immunoSEQ multiplex PCR assay. The clones in this table, taken by TCRdb from immuneACCESS, are in-frame only. Not every clone is retained; where verified, under half of the shortfall comes from an unresolved V gene, and the cause of the rest is unknown. The sample table contains roughly 340,000 clones; only one count was recorded for about 87% of them. The ten largest clones add up to about 1.9% of the sample. The specimen was PBMCs or T cells enriched from blood (not recorded which). Every receptor here comes from a middle-aged man in a cohort exposed to, infected with or recovered from COVID-19 (not recorded which).

A single count supports this clone. The V and J genes are TRBV14 and TRBJ2-7; TRBD2 agrees at 7 bases. V lost 2 bases to trimming and J lost 2 bases; unmatched junction nucleotides: 15. Germline values: CDR1 SGHDN, CDR2 FVKESK. CDR3 length equals 18 residues. CDR3 loop: CASSQRREEAILPYEQYF. In DNA form, the CDR3 reads TGTGCCAGCAGCCAACGTCGGGAGGAGGCGATTTTACCCTACGAGCAGTACTTC.

The chain is built from TRBV5-1 and TRBJ1-1; TRBD1 matches 9 bases. Germline trimming cut 4 bases from V and 0 bases from J; bases unmatched to any gene: 7. This CDR3 has 16 amino acids. Germline V CDR1 and CDR2: SGHRS, YFSETQ. CDR3 coding DNA: TGCGCCAGCAGCCCCGGGACAGGGAAGATGAACACTGAAGCTTTCTTT. Protein: CASSPGTGKMNTEAFF.

V gene TRBV15 combines with J gene TRBJ1-6, with 7 bases fitting TRBD1. Trimming took 5 bases from V and 0 from J; bases not matched to a gene: 10. CDR3 length equals 18 residues. Looked up from germline, CDR1 is LNHNV and CDR2 is YYDKDF (reference sequence). CDR3 DNA sequence: TGTGCCACCAGCGGCAGGGGACAGCCAAGCTCCTATAATTCACCCCTCCACTTT. This sequence encodes CATSGRGQPSSYNSPLHF.

The rearrangement uses TRBV4-2 and TRBJ2-2; D perhaps matches TRBD1 (5 bases). Trimming left V 2 bases short and J 6 bases short, with 10 bases between. The CDR3 spans 14 residues. Germline-derived CDR1 and CDR2 are LGHNA and YNFKEQ. CDR3 bases: TGTGCCAGCAGCCAACCCCAGGGTTCCGGGGAGCTGTTTTTT. As protein: CASSQPQGSGELFF.

On this clone itself: Within the sample, other DNA sequences also encode this same CDR3. The chain recombines TRBV5-1 with TRBJ2-1, with 10 bases identical to TRBD2. Trimming cost V 0 bases and J 10 bases; bases outside gene matches: 7. The germline CDR1 and CDR2 sequences are SGHRS and YFSETQ. The CDR3 is made up of 15 amino acids. DNA for the CDR3: TGCGCCAGCAGCTTGGCACTAGCGGGATTCGACGAGCAGTTCTTC. This codes for CASSLALAGFDEQFF.

The chain uses TRBV7-2 and TRBJ2-5, with D uncertain. The V gene's germline CDR1 is SGHTA and CDR2 FQGNSA. Between the trimmed V and J ends, which lost 1 base and 5 bases, there was a span of 8 bases. There are 13 residues in the CDR3. Here the CDR3 DNA reads TGTGCCAGCAGCTTAGTCTTCGCGGAGACCCAGTACTTC. This encodes CASSLVFAETQYF.